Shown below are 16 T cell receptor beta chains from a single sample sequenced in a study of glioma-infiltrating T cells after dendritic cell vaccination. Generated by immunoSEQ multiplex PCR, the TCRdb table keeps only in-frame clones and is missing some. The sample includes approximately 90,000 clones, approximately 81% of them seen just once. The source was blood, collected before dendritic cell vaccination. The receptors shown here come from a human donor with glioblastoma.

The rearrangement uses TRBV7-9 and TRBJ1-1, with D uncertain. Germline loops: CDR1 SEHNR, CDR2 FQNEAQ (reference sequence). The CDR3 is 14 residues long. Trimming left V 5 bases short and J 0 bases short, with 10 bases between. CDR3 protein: CASSPPSVNTEAFF. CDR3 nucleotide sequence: TGTGCCAGCAGCCCACCTTCGGTGAACACTGAAGCTTTCTTT.

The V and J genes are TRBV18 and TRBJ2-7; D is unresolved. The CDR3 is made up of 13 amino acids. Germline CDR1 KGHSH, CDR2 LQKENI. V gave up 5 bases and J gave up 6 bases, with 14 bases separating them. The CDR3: CASSLLSPSEQYF. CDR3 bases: TGTGCCAGCTCATTGCTATCTCCTAGCGAGCAGTACTTC.

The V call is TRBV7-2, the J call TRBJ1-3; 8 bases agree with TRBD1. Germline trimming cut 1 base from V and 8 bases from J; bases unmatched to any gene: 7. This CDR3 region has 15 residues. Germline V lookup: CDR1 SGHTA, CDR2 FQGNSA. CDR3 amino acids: CASSLEGQGAYTIYF. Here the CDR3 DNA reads TGTGCCAGCAGCTTAGAAGGCCAGGGGGCGTACACCATATATTTT.

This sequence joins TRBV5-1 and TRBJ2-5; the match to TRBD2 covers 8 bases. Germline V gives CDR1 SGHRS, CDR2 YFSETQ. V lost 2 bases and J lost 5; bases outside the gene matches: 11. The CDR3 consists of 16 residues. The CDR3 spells CASSLWKAGDSETQYF. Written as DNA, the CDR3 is TGCGCCAGCAGCTTATGGAAAGCGGGAGATAGCGAGACCCAGTACTTC.

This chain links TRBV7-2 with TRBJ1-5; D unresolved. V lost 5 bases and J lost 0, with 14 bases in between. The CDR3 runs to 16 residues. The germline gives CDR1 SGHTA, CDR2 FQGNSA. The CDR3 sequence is CASSKRAGDSNQPQHF. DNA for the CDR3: TGTGCCAGCAGCAAGCGTGCCGGTGATAGCAATCAGCCCCAGCATTTT.

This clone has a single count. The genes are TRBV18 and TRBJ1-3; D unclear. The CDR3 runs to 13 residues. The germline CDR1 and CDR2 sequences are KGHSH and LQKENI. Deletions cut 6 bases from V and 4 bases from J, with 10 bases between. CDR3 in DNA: TGTGCCAGCTCCCGAGAGTACGGAAACACCATATATTTT. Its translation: CASSREYGNTIYF.

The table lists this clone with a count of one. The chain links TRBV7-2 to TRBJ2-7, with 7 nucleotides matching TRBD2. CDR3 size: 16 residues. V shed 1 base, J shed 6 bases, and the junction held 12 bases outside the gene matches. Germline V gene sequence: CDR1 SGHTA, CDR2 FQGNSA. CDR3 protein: CASSLGRAGAGAEQYF. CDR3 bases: TGTGCCAGCAGCTTAGGGCGTGCGGGAGCGGGCGCCGAGCAGTACTTC.

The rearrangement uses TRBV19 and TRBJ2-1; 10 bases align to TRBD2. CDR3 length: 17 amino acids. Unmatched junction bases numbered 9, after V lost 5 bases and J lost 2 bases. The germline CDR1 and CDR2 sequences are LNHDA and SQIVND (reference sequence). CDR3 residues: CASSGRLAGNTYNEQFF. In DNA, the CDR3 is TGTGCCAGTAGTGGAAGACTAGCGGGCAACACCTACAATGAGCAGTTCTTC. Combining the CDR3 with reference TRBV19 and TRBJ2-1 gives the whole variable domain DGGITQSPKYLFRKEGQNVTLSCEQNLNHDAMYWYRQDPGQGLRLIYYSQIVNDFQKGDIAEGYSVSREKKESFPLTVTSAQKNPTAFYLCASSGRLAGNTYNEQFFGPGTRLTVL.

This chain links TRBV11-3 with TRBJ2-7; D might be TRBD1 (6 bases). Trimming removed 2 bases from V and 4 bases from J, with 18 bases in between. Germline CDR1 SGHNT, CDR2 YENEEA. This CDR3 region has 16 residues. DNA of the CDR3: TGTGCCAGCAGCTTATCGGGTGGGGGCGCAGCATACGAGCAGTACTTC. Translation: CASSLSGGGAAYEQYF.

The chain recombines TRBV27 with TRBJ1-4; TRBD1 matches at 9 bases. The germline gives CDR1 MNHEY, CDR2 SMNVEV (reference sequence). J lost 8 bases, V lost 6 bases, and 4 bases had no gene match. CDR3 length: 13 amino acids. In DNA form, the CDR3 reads TGTGCCAGCAGAGGACAGGGGAGAGAAAAACTGTTTTTT. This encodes CASRGQGREKLFF.

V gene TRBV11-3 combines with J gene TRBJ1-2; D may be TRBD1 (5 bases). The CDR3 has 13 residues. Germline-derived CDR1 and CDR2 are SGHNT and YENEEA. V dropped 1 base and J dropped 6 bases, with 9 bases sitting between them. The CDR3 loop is CASSLADSHGYTF. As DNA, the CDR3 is TGTGCCAGCAGCTTAGCAGACAGTCATGGCTACACCTTC.

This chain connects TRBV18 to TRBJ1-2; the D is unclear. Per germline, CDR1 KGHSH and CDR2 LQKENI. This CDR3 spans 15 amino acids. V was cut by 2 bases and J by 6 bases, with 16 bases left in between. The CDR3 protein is CASSPEQEAPNGYTF. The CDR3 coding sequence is TGTGCCAGCTCACCAGAGCAGGAGGCCCCCAATGGCTACACCTTC.

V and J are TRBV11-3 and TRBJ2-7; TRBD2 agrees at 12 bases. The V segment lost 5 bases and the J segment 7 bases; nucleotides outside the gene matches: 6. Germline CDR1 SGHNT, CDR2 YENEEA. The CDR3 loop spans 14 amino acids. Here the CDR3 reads CASSPTSGSREQYF. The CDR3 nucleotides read TGTGCCAGCAGCCCGACTAGCGGGAGCCGGGAGCAGTACTTC. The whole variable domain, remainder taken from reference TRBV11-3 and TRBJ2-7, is EAGVVQSPRYKIIEKKQPVAFWCNPISGHNTLYWYLQNLGQGPELLIRYENEEAVDDSQLPKDRFSAERLKGVDSTLKIQPAELGDSAVYLCASSPTSGSREQYFGPGTRLTVT.

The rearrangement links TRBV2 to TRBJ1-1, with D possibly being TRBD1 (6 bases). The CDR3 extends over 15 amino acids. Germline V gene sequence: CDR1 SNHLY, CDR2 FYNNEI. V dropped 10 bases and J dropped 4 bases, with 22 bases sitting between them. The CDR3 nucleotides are TGTGCCACTAAGGGGGGGGACCCCTGGGGCACTGAAGCTTTCTTT. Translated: CATKGGDPWGTEAFF.

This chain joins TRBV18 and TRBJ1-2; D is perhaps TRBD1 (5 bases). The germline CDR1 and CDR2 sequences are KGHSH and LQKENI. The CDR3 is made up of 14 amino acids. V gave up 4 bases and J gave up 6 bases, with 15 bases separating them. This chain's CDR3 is CASSRVDKVDGYTF. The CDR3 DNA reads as TGTGCCAGCTCACGGGTGGACAAAGTGGATGGCTACACCTTC.

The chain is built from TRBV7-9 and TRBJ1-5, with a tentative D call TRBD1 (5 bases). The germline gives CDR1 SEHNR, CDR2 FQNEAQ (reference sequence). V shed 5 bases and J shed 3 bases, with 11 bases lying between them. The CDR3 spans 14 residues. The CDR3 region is CASSLTGDNQPQHF. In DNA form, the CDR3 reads TGTGCCAGCAGCCTCACAGGAGACAATCAGCCCCAGCATTTT.